The TCR beta chain under discussion was sequenced for a study of blood T cell repertoires in COVID-19. At the level of the study: The United States, Italy and Spain were the sources of the acute and convalescent COVID-19 samples. In each case, the material was cDNA or gDNA derived from T cells, B-cell-depleted T cells, or PBMCs.

Germline loops: CDR1 SNHLY, CDR2 FYNNEI. The CDR3 is 15 residues long. The V segment lost 5 bases and the J segment 8 bases; nucleotides outside the gene matches: 8. The repertoire was sequenced with immunoSEQ multiplex PCR; TCRdb's copy has only in-frame clones and lacks some. The data show about 240,000 clones, with around 87% seen just once and roughly 7.8% held by the top ten. This rearrangement joins TRBV2 to TRBJ2-3, with 12 nucleotides matching TRBD2. The sequence derives from a man aged 60 to 75 who had recovered from COVID-19. Input material: peripheral blood. The CDR3 region has the DNA TGTGCCAGCAGTTGGGTTCTGACTAGCGGGGGTACGCAGTATTTT. It yields the protein CASSWVLTSGGTQYF.